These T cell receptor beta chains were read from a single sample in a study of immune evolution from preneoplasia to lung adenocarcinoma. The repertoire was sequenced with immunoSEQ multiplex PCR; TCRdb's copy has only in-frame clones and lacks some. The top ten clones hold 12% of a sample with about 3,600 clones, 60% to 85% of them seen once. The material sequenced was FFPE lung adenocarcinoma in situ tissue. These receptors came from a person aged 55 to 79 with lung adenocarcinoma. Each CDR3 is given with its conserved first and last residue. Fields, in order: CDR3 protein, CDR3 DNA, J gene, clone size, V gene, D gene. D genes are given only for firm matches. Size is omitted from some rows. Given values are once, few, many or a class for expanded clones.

CDR3: CASSRVRDFFRDTQYF; DNA: TGTGCCAGCAGTCGCGTCCGGGACTTCTTTCGTGATACGCAGTATTTT; J: TRBJ2-3; size: .; V: TRBV27; D: .
CDR3: CASSSDPSDEQYF; DNA: TGCGCCAGCAGCTCTGACCCCTCCGACGAGCAGTACTTC; J: TRBJ2-7; size: .; V: TRBV5-1; D: .
CDR3: CASRNLAGVSSYEQYF; DNA: TGTGCCAGCAGGAACCTAGCGGGGGTAAGCTCCTACGAGCAGTACTTC; J: TRBJ2-7; size: .; V: TRBV6-6; D: TRBD2
CDR3: CAWSVASSYEQYF; DNA: TGTGCCTGGAGTGTAGCCAGTTCCTACGAGCAGTACTTC; J: TRBJ2-7; size: few; V: TRBV30; D: .
CDR3: CAISEFRDTRGYGYTF; DNA: TGTGCCATCAGTGAGTTCAGGGACACCAGGGGCTATGGCTACACCTTC; J: TRBJ1-2; size: .; V: TRBV10-3; D: .
CDR3: CASSGLDSTSRNTQYF; DNA: TGTGCCAGCAGTGGTTTGGACTCGACTTCTCGGAATACGCAGTATTTT; J: TRBJ2-3; size: .; V: TRBV2; D: .
CDR3: CASSEVWTGSNEQFF; DNA: TGTGCCAGCAGTGAAGTATGGACAGGTTCCAATGAGCAGTTCTTC; J: TRBJ2-1; size: .; V: TRBV6-1; D: TRBD1
CDR3: CASSQDSAGAVYGYTF; DNA: TGTGCCAGCAGCCAAGACTCGGCAGGGGCCGTCTATGGCTACACCTTC; J: TRBJ1-2; size: once; V: TRBV4-2; D: .
CDR3: CASSQEVAGQFANTGELFF; DNA: TGCGCCAGCAGCCAAGAGGTAGCGGGGCAGTTCGCGAACACCGGGGAGCTGTTTTTT; J: TRBJ2-2; size: few; V: TRBV4-1; D: TRBD2
CDR3: CASSLNSGGIGEMFF; DNA: TGTGCCAGCAGCTTAAATAGCGGGGGGATCGGGGAGATGTTTTTT; J: TRBJ2-2; size: .; V: TRBV11-2; D: TRBD2
CDR3: CASSEPGQVYEQYF; DNA: TGTGCCAGCAGTGAACCGGGACAGGTCTACGAGCAGTACTTC; J: TRBJ2-7; size: .; V: TRBV6-1; D: TRBD1
CDR3: CASSLINRNTGELFF; DNA: TGTGCCAGCAGCTTAATTAATAGGAACACCGGGGAGCTGTTTTTT; J: TRBJ2-2; size: .; V: TRBV7-9; D: .
CDR3: CASSEGQGFSYEQYF; DNA: TGTGCCAGCAGCGAGGGACAGGGATTCTCCTACGAGCAGTACTTC; J: TRBJ2-7; size: few; V: TRBV5-4; D: TRBD1
CDR3: CASSVTSGGLSYEQYF; DNA: TGTGCCAGCAGTGTCACTAGCGGGGGATTATCCTACGAGCAGTACTTC; J: TRBJ2-7; size: .; V: TRBV27; D: TRBD2
CDR3: CSVLETGDYGYTF; DNA: TGCAGCGTTCTAGAGACAGGGGACTATGGCTACACCTTC; J: TRBJ1-2; size: .; V: TRBV29-1; D: TRBD1
CDR3: CASSYSMDTYEQYF; DNA: TGTGCCAGCAGTTACTCCATGGACACCTACGAGCAGTACTTC; J: TRBJ2-7; size: .; V: TRBV6-5; D: .
CDR3: CASSPRGGETQYF; DNA: TGTGCCAGCAGCCCCAGGGGAGGTGAGACCCAGTACTTC; J: TRBJ2-5; size: .; V: TRBV5-4; D: .
CDR3: CASSLGGNGELFF; DNA: TGTGCCAGCAGCTTAGGCGGGAACGGGGAGCTGTTTTTT; J: TRBJ2-2; size: .; V: TRBV7-9; D: .
CDR3: CASSEGSLKGEQYF; DNA: TGCGCCAGCAGCGAAGGATCACTCAAGGGCGAGCAGTACTTC; J: TRBJ2-7; size: .; V: TRBV4-1; D: .
CDR3: CASSITGLPSYEQYF; DNA: TGTGCCAGCAGTATTACAGGGCTGCCCTCCTACGAGCAGTACTTC; J: TRBJ2-7; size: .; V: TRBV27; D: .
CDR3: CATRQGTGWGNTIYF; DNA: TGTGCCACCAGACAGGGGACAGGTTGGGGAAACACCATATATTTT; J: TRBJ1-3; size: few; V: TRBV15; D: TRBD1
CDR3: CASSPRGQLDYGYTF; DNA: TGTGCCAGCAGCCCCCGGGGACAGCTTGACTATGGCTACACCTTC; J: TRBJ1-2; size: .; V: TRBV7-6; D: TRBD1
CDR3: CASSLTGDTEAFF; DNA: TGTGCCAGCTCACTCACAGGGGACACTGAAGCTTTCTTT; J: TRBJ1-1; size: .; V: TRBV18; D: TRBD1
CDR3: CATSRTGGHQPQHF; DNA: TGTGCCACCAGCCGAACAGGGGGGCATCAGCCCCAGCATTTT; J: TRBJ1-5; size: .; V: TRBV15; D: TRBD1
CDR3: CASSQQGFNQPQHF; DNA: TGTGCCAGCAGCCAACAGGGATTCAATCAGCCCCAGCATTTT; J: TRBJ1-5; size: .; V: TRBV7-2; D: .
CDR3: CAISETGVNEKLFF; DNA: TGTGCCATCAGTGAGACAGGGGTGAACGAAAAACTGTTTTTT; J: TRBJ1-4; size: once; V: TRBV10-3; D: TRBD1
CDR3: CAISEPETLTDTQYF; DNA: TGTGCCATCAGTGAGCCCGAAACTCTCACAGATACGCAGTATTTT; J: TRBJ2-3; size: .; V: TRBV10-3; D: .
CDR3: CSARPSETQYF; DNA: TGCAGTGCTAGACCCTCGGAGACCCAGTACTTC; J: TRBJ2-5; size: .; V: TRBV20-1; D: .
CDR3: CASSILGGYSNQPQHF; DNA: TGTGCCAGTAGTATTTTGGGGGGCTATAGCAATCAGCCCCAGCATTTT; J: TRBJ1-5; size: few; V: TRBV19; D: .